A single sample gave rise to the 19 T cell receptor beta chains below, sequenced in a study of low-dose radiotherapy and immunotherapy resistance in tumors. Primers targeting TRAV and TRBV primed first-strand cDNA, covering alpha and beta chains. The authors amplified TCRs for about 20 PCR cycles with a constant-region primer and a V-primer adapter. MiXCR, applied by TCRdb to the reads, yields one record per CDR3 protein. The sample consists of 50,000 or so distinct CDR3 sequences, 20% to 25% of them appearing once. The time point was: after trial treatment. Stated treatment: LDRT plus nivolumab, ipilimumab, low-dose cyclophosphamide and aspirin (RACIN trial). The input for sequencing was PBMCs, taken after low-dose radiotherapy plus immunotherapy. These TCRs come from a male donor with prostate cancer.

This clonotype was seen ten or more times. CDR3 DNA: TGCAGTGCTGGAAGCCAATACAGGGATCGTGCAGATACGCAGTATTTT. The encoded protein is CSAGSQYRDRADTQYF. The chain combines TRBV20-1 with TRBJ2-3; maybe TRBD1 (6 bases). The CDR3 is 16 amino acids. V was trimmed by 5 bases and J by 4 bases, leaving 22 bases between them. CDR1 and CDR2 (germline): DFQATT, SNEGSKA (reference sequence).

This clonotype was recorded at least ten times. The chain carries TRBV5-5 and TRBJ1-4; maybe TRBD1 (5 bases). V dropped 5 bases and J dropped 8 bases, with 22 bases sitting between them. The CDR3 is made up of 16 amino acids. Germline V gene sequence: CDR1 SGHKS, CDR2 YYEKEE (reference sequence). CDR3 region: CASSSTPGTAGEKLFF. As DNA, the CDR3 is TGTGCCAGCAGTTCGACTCCCGGGACTGCGGGGGAAAAACTGTTTTTT.

This sequence joins TRBV5-6 and TRBJ2-5; D gene uncertain. There are 14 residues in the CDR3. CDR1 is SGHDT, CDR2 YYEEEE, per germline. Trimming cost V 0 bases and J 2 bases, with 8 bases left between them. CDR3 bases: TGTGCCAGCAGCTTGGGTGCAGGACAAGAGACCCAGTACTTC. Encoded protein: CASSLGAGQETQYF.

The table lists this clonotype with many counts. The rearrangement links TRBV5-1 to TRBJ2-1; 13 positions match TRBD2. The CDR3 length is 14 residues. With V trimmed by 0 bases and J by 10 bases, 1 base remained unmatched. Germline V lookup: CDR1 SGHRS, CDR2 YFSETQ. The CDR3 DNA reads TGCGCCAGCAGCTTGGAGACTAGCGGGGGGGAGCAGTTCTTC. Translation gives CASSLETSGGEQFF.

The count of this clonotype is one. This chain uses TRBV7-2 with TRBJ2-5; D may be TRBD1 (5 bases). The CDR3 loop spans 12 amino acids. Trimming cost V 5 bases and J 7 bases, with 11 bases left between them. Germline assignment: CDR1 SGHTA and CDR2 FQGNSA. As DNA, the CDR3 is TGTGCCAGCAGCACCAGGGTGGTGACCCAGTACTTC. Amino acids: CASSTRVVTQYF.

In this sample, this clonotype turned up many times. The chain links TRBV6-5 to TRBJ2-1, with D possibly TRBD2 on 7 matching bases. This CDR3 has 16 amino acids. V lost 0 bases to trimming and J lost 6 bases, with 15 bases between them. Germline V lookup: CDR1 MNHEY, CDR2 SVGAGI. CDR3 amino acids: CASSYSNRAGVNEQFF. In DNA, the CDR3 is TGTGCCAGCAGTTACTCCAACAGGGCGGGGGTCAATGAGCAGTTCTTC.

This clonotype was observed many times. V is TRBV5-5 and J is TRBJ2-2; no definite D call. V was cut by 1 base and J by 3 bases, with 4 bases left in between. The CDR3 consists of 13 residues. Germline CDR1 is SGHKS and CDR2 is YYEKEE (reference sequence). CDR3 DNA: TGTGCCAGCAGCTTGCTAGACACCGGGGAGCTGTTTTTT. Translated: CASSLLDTGELFF.

There are many counts of this clonotype. The V call is TRBV20-1, the J call TRBJ2-2; D gene ambiguous. Trimming cost V 6 bases and J 4 bases, with 21 bases left between them. The CDR3 contains 16 residues. CDR1 and CDR2 from the germline V gene are DFQATT and SNEGSKA (reference sequence). The CDR3 spells CSAPRGGGVGTGELFF. Here the CDR3 DNA reads TGCAGTGCACCAAGAGGTGGTGGGGTGGGCACCGGGGAGCTGTTTTTT.

The chain uses TRBV7-9 and TRBJ2-5; 15 bases line up with TRBD2. CDR1 is SEHNR, CDR2 FQNEAQ, per germline (reference sequence). The V and J ends lost 2 bases and 4 bases, in that order; junction bases with no gene match: 5. The CDR3 sequence is 17 residues long. The CDR3 spells CASSLPGLAGGRETQYF. CDR3 bases: TGTGCCAGCAGCTTACCGGGACTAGCGGGGGGAAGAGAGACCCAGTACTTC.

The count of this clonotype is one. The V and J genes are TRBV5-4 and TRBJ2-3; a possible D gene is TRBD1 (6 bases). Germline V lookup: CDR1 SGHNT, CDR2 YYREEE (reference sequence). The CDR3 totals 16 residues. The V end lost 9 bases, the J end lost 0 bases, and 20 bases lay between the germline ends. The CDR3 sequence: CATRRGGVLSTDTQYF. CDR3 bases: TGTGCCACCCGACGAGGGGGAGTCCTAAGCACAGATACGCAGTATTTT.

Ten or more counts support this clonotype. The chain is built from TRBV7-8 and TRBJ2-2; D remains unclear. V dropped 5 bases and J dropped 5 bases, with 9 bases sitting between them. Germline lookup yields CDR1 SGHVS and CDR2 FQNEAQ. The CDR3 has 13 amino acids. The CDR3 DNA is TGTGCCAGCAGCCTCATATCTACCGGGGAGCTGTTTTTT. It encodes CASSLISTGELFF.

This clonotype was seen only a few times. The DNA is left out, because the CDR3 cannot be placed on it with certainty; the CDR3 is given as TCRdb lists it. This rearrangement joins TRBV2 to TRBJ1-4; no check of the table's D call, TRBD1, against the DNA was made. CDR1 is SNHLY, CDR2 FYNNEI, per germline. The CDR3 length equals 15 residues, ends included. The CDR3 sequence is CASSELQGNEKLFFF.

This clonotype was counted ten times or more. The junction does not match germline at one end; this may be a read error. The chain couples TRBV7-2 to TRBJ2-1, with 7 bases matching TRBD1. CDR3 size: 14 residues. CDR1 and CDR2 (germline): SGHTA, FQGNSA. CDR3 coding DNA: TGCGCCAGCAGCTTGGGGACAGCGTACAATGAGCAGTTCTTC. Its protein is CASSLGTAYNEQFF.

In this sample, this clonotype turned up many times. The CDR3 spells CASSYDSGTGELFF. Here the CDR3 DNA reads TGTGCCAGCAGTTACGACAGCGGCACCGGGGAGCTGTTTTTT. The chain joins TRBV6-5 to TRBJ2-2, with D possibly called TRBD1 or TRBD2 (5 bases each). In germline, CDR1 is MNHEY, CDR2 SVGAGI. CDR3 length: 14 amino acids. The ends were cut back, 2 bases at V and 4 bases at J, with 8 bases in the middle.

The table lists this clonotype with many counts. This chain joins TRBV19 and TRBJ2-1, with 8 bases matching TRBD2. Germline CDR1 reads LNHDA; CDR2 reads SQIVND (reference sequence). The V and J ends lost 4 bases and 7 bases, in that order; junction bases with no gene match: 6. This CDR3 has 14 residues. The CDR3 loop reads CASSSGRSVNEQFF. The CDR3 coding sequence is TGTGCCAGTAGTAGCGGGAGGTCGGTAAATGAGCAGTTCTTC.

This clonotype has at least ten counts. CDR3 in amino acids: CASSLDLGLAAPTDTQYF. CDR3 nucleotide sequence: TGTGCCAGCAGCTTAGACTTAGGACTAGCGGCACCCACAGATACGCAGTATTTT. The chain links TRBV7-9 to TRBJ2-3; 10 bases fit TRBD2. V lost 1 base to trimming and J lost 2 bases; unmatched junction nucleotides: 9. CDR1 and CDR2 from the germline V gene are SEHNR and FQNEAQ (reference sequence). The CDR3 spans 18 residues.

This clonotype was found many times. The rearrangement joins TRBV6-1 to TRBJ2-2; D may be TRBD1 (5 bases). Trimming shortened V by 9 bases and J by 4 bases, and 18 bases separated the two germline ends. Germline V lookup: CDR1 MNHNS, CDR2 SASEGT. This CDR3 is built from 15 residues. The CDR3 DNA is TGTGCCAGTACACTACAGGCCAGACTCACCGGGGAGCTGTTTTTT. Residues: CASTLQARLTGELFF.

Comments on this clonotype: A far larger clone is off by one base, so a read error is likely. V is TRBV7-9 and J is TRBJ2-7, with D possibly called TRBD1 or TRBD2 (5 bases each). The germline V gene has CDR1 SEHNR and CDR2 FQNEAQ (reference sequence). The CDR3 covers 13 residues. CDR3 amino acids: CASSLGVGIEQYF. CDR3 sequence (DNA): TGCGCCAGCAGCTTGGGGGTCGGGATCGAGCAGTACTTC.

V and J are TRBV6-2 or TRBV6-3 and TRBJ2-5, with TRBD1 matching over 9 bases. Germline loops: CDR1 MNHEY, CDR2 SVGEGT. V was pared by 5 bases and J by 13 bases, with 20 bases of the junction left unmatched. The CDR3 runs 16 residues. CDR3 loop: CASSKDRDRARAGVYF. The DNA of the CDR3 is TGTGCCAGCAGTAAAGACCGGGACAGGGCACGTGCGGGGGTGTACTTC.